This T cell receptor (beta chain) was documented in a study of T cells in Graves' hyperthyroidism and ophthalmopathy. Overall study context: Peripheral blood sampling occurred at initial diagnosis, before any treatment.

This clonotype occurred many times. Its cognate antigen is unknown. The CDR3 contains 15 residues. Germline V lookup: CDR1 MNHEY, CDR2 SMNVEV (reference sequence). Deletions cut 5 bases from V and 0 bases from J, with 11 bases between. The study's findings and limits: The model forecast ophthalmopathy, anticipating it by a median about 7 months before onset.

TCR beta CDR3 regions were amplified from RNA transcripts. When the TCR CDR3 underwent first-round RT-PCR, the HTBI primer set was used. MiXCR, run by TCRdb on the multiplex PCR reads, gives a single entry per CDR3 protein. The table includes around 400,000 distinct CDR3 sequences, around 14% detected once. This TCR was sampled from a woman between 18 and 29 years old with Graves' hyperthyroidism that later progressed to Graves' ophthalmopathy. Sequencing was done on a sample of blood. The rearrangement uses TRBV27 and TRBJ1-5; a weak D match, TRBD1 (6 bases). The CDR3 loop reads CASSPGQYSNQPQHF. For the CDR3, the DNA is TGTGCCAGCAGTCCCGGACAGTATAGCAATCAGCCCCAGCATTTT.